The clone carrying this T cell receptor beta chain was seen a handful of times. The antigen is undetermined. This entry is derived from a study of cytomegalovirus exposure and HLA in healthy donors. Study outcomes and limitations: While the bulk of TCR sequences proved rare, some public TCRs turned up in many donors.

Profiling relied on immunoSEQ multiplex PCR, and the TCRdb table lists in-frame clones only, not all of them. The repertoire holds about 88,000 clones, with 96% as singletons. The clonotype originates from a man younger than 35 in good health and CMV-seronegative. Source material: PBMCs.

The CDR3 DNA follows: TGTGCCACTCAGGACAGCGCTAACTATGGCTACACCTTC. It codes for CATQDSANYGYTF. The genes are TRBV15 and TRBJ1-2; D perhaps matches TRBD1 (6 bases). V gave up 9 bases and J gave up 0 bases, with 11 bases separating them. The CDR3 has 13 amino acids. Per germline, CDR1 LNHNV and CDR2 YYDKDF (reference sequence). Combining the CDR3 with reference TRBV15 and TRBJ1-2 gives the whole variable domain DAMVIQNPRYQVTQFGKPVTLSCSQTLNHNVMYWYQQKSSQAPKLLFHYYDKDFNNEADTPDNFQSRRPNTSFCFLDIRSPGLGDTAMYLCATQDSANYGYTFGSGTRLTVV.